Listed below are T cell receptor beta chains from one sample, sequenced in a study of early T cells in non-severe SARS-CoV-2 infection. TCRdb reprocessed the 5' RACE reads with MiXCR, giving one entry per CDR3 protein. The sample includes fewer than 100,000 distinct CDR3 sequences, 8.5% to 10% of them seen just once. Sequencing used whole blood. These receptors originate from an adult who was a healthcare worker with PCR-confirmed SARS-CoV-2 infection or an uninfected control (not recorded which). CDR3s include the opening cysteine and the closing phenylalanine or tryptophan. D genes are given only for firm matches. For some rows the clone size is stated as once, few or many, or as a class when expanded; others skip it.

clone size	J gene	V gene	D gene	CDR3 DNA	CDR3 protein
many	TRBJ2-1	TRBV4-2	.	TGTGCCAGCAGCCTGTACAATGAGCAGTTCTTC	CASSLYNEQFF
.	TRBJ2-1	TRBV7-2	.	TGTGCCAGCAGCCCGTCTCCAAGCAATGAGCAGTTCTTC	CASSPSPSNEQFF
few	TRBJ2-2	TRBV20-1	TRBD2	TGCAGTGCTAGTACCGGGACTAGCGTGACCGGGGAGCTGTTTTTT	CSASTGTSVTGELFF
many	TRBJ2-5	TRBV20-1	.	TGCAGTGCTAGCCGGTCGCAAGAGACCCAGTACTTC	CSASRSQETQYF
few	TRBJ1-2	TRBV28	.	TGTGCCACCGAGGAGAGTACTAACTATGGCTACACCTTC	CATEESTNYGYTF
many	TRBJ2-7	TRBV9	.	TGTGCCAGCAGCCCCGGGACCTTGGCCGAGCAGTACTTC	CASSPGTLAEQYF
many	TRBJ1-5	TRBV7-6	.	TGTGCCAGCAGCTTAGTGGGGGGAGGGAATCAGCCCCAGCATTTT	CASSLVGGGNQPQHF
many	TRBJ2-3	TRBV7-8	.	TGTGCCAGCAGCCGAGGGCGGGTGGTTTCATTAGATACGCAGTATTTT	CASSRGRVVSLDTQYF
many	TRBJ2-7	TRBV29-1	.	TGCAGCGTTCGTCGGGGGCCCTCCTACGAGCAGTACTTC	CSVRRGPSYEQYF
.	TRBJ2-4	TRBV2	.	TGTGCCAGCAGTGACTCGGCTGACATTCAGTACTTC	CASSDSADIQYF
many	TRBJ2-1	TRBV11-2	.	TGTGCCAGCAGCTCTCATCCTCTGGACAATGAGCAGTTCTTC	CASSSHPLDNEQFF
.	TRBJ2-6	TRBV2	TRBD1	TGTGCCAGCAGTGACGACAGGGCTGGGGCCAACGTCCTGACTTTC	CASSDDRAGANVLTF
.	TRBJ1-1	TRBV20-1	TRBD1	TGCAGTGCTAGCCCCCTAACCGGGACACAGGGGACTGAAGCTTTCTTT	CSASPLTGTQGTEAFF
many	TRBJ2-7	TRBV28	.	TGTGCCAGCAGTTTATCATGGCGACTAGCCTACGAGCAGTACTTC	CASSLSWRLAYEQYF
.	TRBJ2-3	TRBV5-1	.	TGCGCCAGCAGCTTGGATGTGGGGACTGCGGCTAGCACAGATACGCAGTATTTT	CASSLDVGTAASTDTQYF
many	TRBJ2-5	TRBV7-2	TRBD1	TGTGCCAGCAGTCCAGGACAGGGAGGGACCCAGTACTTC	CASSPGQGGTQYF